This T cell receptor (beta chain) was retrieved from a study of T cell repertoires in cytomegalovirus infection. In the study overall: The study used recently identified HLA-C-restricted and well-studied HLA-B-restricted CMV epitopes. A matching HLA type, together with CMV infection, was signaled by public TCR beta signatures.

As to this clonotype: Its specificity is not known.

Overall study results and limits: In two of eight donors, the top clonotype was HLA-C-restricted CMV-specific.

Germline assignment: CDR1 MNHNY and CDR2 SVGAGI (reference sequence). V was pared by 5 bases and J by 3 bases, with 8 bases between. CDR3 length: 12 residues. One entry per CDR3 protein results from TCRdb running MiXCR on the reads. The sample consists of about 330,000 distinct CDR3 sequences, about a third of them appearing once. V is TRBV6-6 and J is TRBJ2-7, with D possibly TRBD2 on 5 matching bases. The clonotype was recovered from a human donor in good health (CMV status not recorded). Some clones in this sample may be carry-over from other donors' samples. The sequenced sample was cultured PBMCs, obtained from culture after CMV antigen stimulation. The CDR3: CASSPTSYEQYV. The CDR3 nucleotides are TGTGCCAGCAGTCCTACTAGCTACGAGCAGTACGTC.